These T cell receptor beta chains were read from a single sample in a study of Graves' ophthalmopathy and Graves' hyperthyroidism. One entry per CDR3 protein results from TCRdb running MiXCR on the multiplex PCR reads. The repertoire consists of approximately 700,000 distinct CDR3 sequences, with 35% to 50% occurring once and the leading ten covering 40% to 45%. Sequenced input: peripheral blood. The receptor set was obtained from an adult man with Graves' ophthalmopathy. Each CDR3 is given with its conserved first and last residue. The D gene is left open where the match is weak. Clone size, where shown, is once, few, many, or a class for clones that have expanded.

v_gene	j_gene	d_gene	abundance	len	CDR3aa	CDR3nt
TRBV19	TRBJ2-7	.	few	15	CASSRAGVGEYEQYF	TGTGCCAGTAGTCGGGCCGGGGTCGGAGAATACGAGCAGTACTTC
TRBV7-9	TRBJ1-1	.	.	13	CASSFGRGTEAFF	TGTGCCAGCAGCTTTGGAAGGGGCACTGAAGCTTTCTTT
TRBV7-9	TRBJ1-1	TRBD1	.	13	CASSRGQSAEAFF	TGTGCCAGCAGCCGGGGACAGTCGGCTGAAGCTTTCTTT
TRBV9	TRBJ1-2	.	many	12	CASSVQGDGYTF	TGTGCCAGCAGCGTACAAGGGGATGGCTACACCTTC
TRBV20-1	TRBJ2-2	TRBD1	.	14	CSAHRDRGSGELFF	TGCAGTGCTCACCGGGACAGGGGCTCCGGGGAGCTGTTTTTT
TRBV5-1	TRBJ1-3	.	.	17	CASSLGPIRTSGNTIYF	TGCGCCAGCAGCTTGGGCCCGATAAGGACCTCTGGAAACACCATATATTTT
TRBV15	TRBJ1-2	.	.	13	CATSTGQNSGYTF	TGTGCCACCAGCACAGGGCAAAACTCTGGCTACACCTTC
TRBV2	TRBJ1-1	TRBD1	.	15	CASTGAGTGFSEAFF	TGTGCCAGCACAGGAGCTGGGACAGGGTTTTCTGAAGCTTTCTTT
TRBV7-2	TRBJ2-7	.	many	13	CASSLLGDYEQYF	TGTGCCAGCAGCTTATTGGGGGACTACGAGCAGTACTTC
TRBV19	TRBJ1-5	.	.	16	CASSTQGGGRNQPQHF	TGTGCCAGTAGTACGCAGGGCGGTGGACGCAATCAGCCCCAGCATTTT
TRBV3-1	TRBJ1-2	.	.	14	CASSQGGPGAGYTF	TGTGCCAGCAGCCAAGGGGGCCCAGGGGCAGGCTACACCTTC
TRBV7-9	TRBJ2-5	TRBD1	few	14	CASSQGQGSETQYF	TGTGCCAGCAGCCAGGGACAGGGAAGTGAGACCCAGTACTTC
TRBV3-1	TRBJ1-2	.	many	15	CASSLQGELNYGYTF	TGTGCCAGCAGCCTACAGGGAGAACTAAACTATGGCTACACCTTC
TRBV24-1	TRBJ1-1	.	many	13	CATSAGPYTEAFF	TGTGCCACCAGTGCCGGGCCTTACACTGAAGCTTTCTTT
TRBV20-1	TRBJ1-5	.	few	13	CSARDLLGQPQHF	TGCAGTGCCAGAGACCTACTGGGTCAGCCCCAGCATTTT
TRBV25-1	TRBJ2-3	.	once	16	CASSEPYKGTTDTQYF	TGTGCCAGCAGTGAACCGTACAAGGGGACCACAGATACGCAGTATTTT
TRBV10-3	TRBJ1-4	.	many	14	CATQEAGTNEKLFF	TGTGCCACCCAAGAAGCAGGGACTAATGAAAAACTGTTTTTT
TRBV10-3	TRBJ1-6	.	.	16	CASSYSGKSGNSPLHF	TGTGCCAGCAGTTACTCGGGGAAATCGGGTAATTCACCCCTCCACTTT
TRBV2	TRBJ1-1	.	.	15	CAWMQPNFMNTEAFF	TGTGCCTGGATGCAGCCTAATTTCATGAACACTGAAGCTTTCTTT
TRBV7-2	TRBJ2-7	.	.	13	CASRDLATYEQYF	TGTGCCAGCAGGGACCTAGCAACCTACGAGCAGTACTTC
TRBV9	TRBJ2-7	TRBD1	few	15	CASSVGTGGTYEQYF	TGTGCCAGCAGCGTTGGGACAGGGGGCACCTACGAGCAGTACTTC
TRBV10-3	TRBJ1-2	.	.	15	CASRYLDISRYGYTF	TGTGCCAGCAGATACCTCGACATTTCTCGCTATGGCTACACCTTC
TRBV20-1	TRBJ1-2	TRBD1	.	20	CSAREPGQGAKDFWGYGYTF	TGCAGTGCTAGAGAACCGGGACAGGGGGCAAAGGACTTCTGGGGCTATGGCTACACCTTC
TRBV11-1	TRBJ2-7	TRBD2	.	15	CASSPLAGVRYEQYF	TGTGCCAGCAGTCCGTTAGCGGGAGTTAGGTACGAGCAGTACTTC
TRBV20-1	TRBJ2-7	.	.	13	CSARDGNSLGQYF	TGCAGTGCTAGAGATGGGAACTCTCTGGGGCAGTACTTC
TRBV29-1	TRBJ1-5	TRBD1	many	12	CSVGQGAQPQHF	TGCAGCGTTGGGCAGGGGGCTCAGCCCCAGCATTTT
TRBV5-8	TRBJ2-5	.	.	14	CASSPSGVRETQYF	TGTGCCAGCAGTCCTTCCGGGGTTCGCGAGACCCAGTACTTC
TRBV25-1	TRBJ1-4	TRBD1	.	17	CASSLVRRDRANEKLFF	TGTGCCAGCAGTTTAGTCAGAAGGGACAGGGCTAATGAAAAACTGTTTTTT
TRBV19	TRBJ2-6	.	.	18	CASSIDTVGDGGANVLTF	TGTGCCAGTAGTATAGATACGGTCGGGGATGGTGGGGCCAACGTCCTGACTTTC
TRBV20-1	TRBJ1-1	TRBD1	once	12	CSGGRQGSEAFF	TGCAGTGGGGGACGACAGGGGTCTGAAGCTTTCTTT
TRBV5-8	TRBJ1-2	.	.	13	CASSPVGIHGYTF	TGTGCCAGCAGCCCGGTAGGGATCCATGGCTACACCTTC
TRBV15	TRBJ2-7	TRBD1	few	18	CATSRDGGGTGSSYEQYF	TGTGCCACCAGCAGAGATGGCGGCGGGACAGGGTCCTCCTACGAGCAGTACTTC
TRBV12-3/TRBV12-4	TRBJ1-3	.	few	13	CASSLVSGNTIYF	TGTGCCAGCAGTTTGGTTTCCGGAAACACCATATATTTT
TRBV7-9	TRBJ1-2	TRBD1	few	14	CASSQDRGIDGYTF	TGTGCCAGCAGCCAGGACAGGGGAATTGATGGCTACACCTTC
TRBV20-1	TRBJ2-5	TRBD2	few	12	CSARIAGKTQYF	TGCAGTGCTAGGATAGCGGGAAAGACCCAGTACTTC
TRBV19	TRBJ2-7	.	many	13	CATRDSNSYEQYF	TGTGCCACTCGGGACTCGAATTCCTACGAGCAGTACTTC
TRBV20-1	TRBJ1-2	.	.	14	CSAARDNWFYGYTF	TGCAGTGCGGCTAGGGACAACTGGTTCTATGGCTACACCTTC
TRBV20-1	TRBJ1-2	.	.	14	CSARSRGFGYGYTF	TGCAGTGCTCGCAGCAGGGGATTCGGATATGGCTACACCTTC
TRBV10-1	TRBJ2-2	.	.	16	CASIQRRQRNTGELFF	TGCGCCAGCATCCAGAGACGACAGAGGAACACCGGGGAGCTGTTTTTT
TRBV9	TRBJ1-4	.	many	14	CASSVAPMNEKLFF	TGTGCCAGCAGCGTAGCCCCAATGAATGAAAAACTGTTTTTT